Below, 27 T cell receptor beta chains from the same sample are listed, as sequenced in a study of control samples from healthy donors and cancer patients. Data came from immunoSEQ multiplex PCR; TCRdb stores just in-frame clones and leaves some out. The data show approximately 170,000 clones, about 94% seen once. Sequencing was done on a sample of blood. These TCRs come from a woman aged 25 to 39 in good health.

The gene calls are TRBV11-2 and TRBJ2-5; the match to TRBD2 covers 11 bases. The junction had 11 bases not matched to a gene; V was cut back by 5 bases and J by 3 bases. The length of the CDR3 is 17 residues. Germline V gene data show CDR1 as SGHAT and CDR2 as FQNNGV. The CDR3 coding sequence is TGTGCCAGCAGCACCCCCTTGTTGGGACTAGCGGAAGAGACCCAGTACTTC. Amino acids: CASSTPLLGLAEETQYF.

The chain links TRBV27 to TRBJ1-5; possible D gene TRBD1, 5 bases. The CDR3 covers 12 residues. The V and J ends lost 0 bases and 9 bases respectively, with 6 bases between them. CDR1 is MNHEY and CDR2 is SMNVEV in the germline V gene (reference sequence). In DNA, the CDR3 is TGTGCCAGCAGTTTATCTGGGGGGCCCCAGCATTTT. Protein product: CASSLSGGPQHF.

A single count supports this clone. The V call is TRBV5-1, the J call TRBJ1-2, with a possible D match to TRBD1 (6 bases). CDR1 is SGHRS, CDR2 YFSETQ, per germline. Trimming shortened V by 4 bases and J by 5 bases, and 12 bases separated the two germline ends. This CDR3 has 13 residues. CDR3: CASSKDSLYGYTF. The CDR3 DNA reads TGCGCCAGCAGCAAGGACAGTCTTTATGGCTACACCTTC.

V usage is TRBV7-2 and J usage is TRBJ2-1, with a possible D match to TRBD2 (6 bases). Trimming took 8 bases from V and 5 from J, leaving 19 bases between them. Per germline, CDR1 SGHTA and CDR2 FQGNSA. This CDR3 has 15 residues. The chain's CDR3 is CASSGRGGLNNEQFF. As DNA, the CDR3 is TGTGCCAGCTCCGGACGGGGTGGACTAAACAATGAGCAGTTCTTC.

In this sample, this clone turned up once. The chain carries TRBV4-1 and TRBJ2-7; D gene uncertain. Deletions cut 1 base from V and 2 bases from J, with 9 bases between. CDR3 length: 14 residues. Germline V lookup: CDR1 MGHRA, CDR2 YSYEKL. The CDR3 DNA is TGCGCCAGCAGCCAAGTCGCTACAACCTACGAGCAGTACTTC. Translation: CASSQVATTYEQYF.

J is TRBJ2-1 and V is TRBV19; tentatively, D is TRBD2 (5 bases). Looked up from germline, CDR1 is LNHDA and CDR2 is SQIVND (reference sequence). The V gene lost 8 bases and the J gene lost 5 bases, with 16 bases spanning the gap. The length of the CDR3 is 14 residues. CDR3 DNA sequence: TGTGCCAGTTCGACGGCGGGCCCCAACAATGAGCAGTTCTTC. Protein sequence: CASSTAGPNNEQFF. Full variable domain (remainder filled in from reference TRBV19 and TRBJ2-1): DGGITQSPKYLFRKEGQNVTLSCEQNLNHDAMYWYRQDPGQGLRLIYYSQIVNDFQKGDIAEGYSVSREKKESFPLTVTSAQKNPTAFYLCASSTAGPNNEQFFGPGTRLTVL.

The chain uses TRBV28 and TRBJ1-2, with no clear D. The CDR3 consists of 11 residues. Germline values: CDR1 MDHEN, CDR2 SYDVKM. The V and J ends lost 6 bases and 3 bases respectively, with 5 bases between them. CDR3 sequence reads: CASRRDYGYTF. CDR3 coding DNA: TGTGCCAGCAGGCGAGACTATGGCTACACCTTC.

The CDR3 region is CASSHLTGGAAFF. The CDR3 DNA sequence: TGTGCCAGCAGCCACTTGACCGGCGGGGCGGCTTTCTTT. This chain joins TRBV3-1 (or the pseudogene TRBV3-2) and TRBJ1-1; D might be TRBD1 (5 bases). CDR1 and CDR2 (germline): LGHDT, YNNKEL (reference sequence). The CDR3 sequence is 13 residues long. V shed 3 bases and J shed 11 bases, with 16 bases lying between them.

The gene calls are TRBV18 and TRBJ2-7, with 13 positions matching TRBD2. This CDR3 is built from 17 residues. Germline-derived CDR1 and CDR2 are KGHSH and LQKENI. J was trimmed by 3 bases and V by 1 base; bases with no gene match: 6. As DNA, the CDR3 is TGTGCCAGCTCACCACGGACTAGCGGGAGCAGGTTCTACGAGCAGTACTTC. Protein sequence: CASSPRTSGSRFYEQYF.

The V and J genes are TRBV6-5 and TRBJ1-2, with D possibly TRBD1 on 6 matching bases. This CDR3 is built from 14 residues. Germline assignment: CDR1 MNHEY and CDR2 SVGAGI. V lost 5 bases and J lost 4, with 14 bases in between. DNA for the CDR3: TGTGCCAGCAGTACCCGGGACACGATCTATGGCTACACCTTC. It yields the protein CASSTRDTIYGYTF.

This chain links TRBV3-1 (or the pseudogene TRBV3-2) with TRBJ1-1; D not resolved. Germline lookup yields CDR1 LGHDT and CDR2 YNNKEL (reference sequence). The CDR3 is 14 residues long. The V and J ends lost 4 bases and 2 bases respectively, with 11 bases between them. The CDR3 loop reads CASSPIQRNTEAFF. In DNA form, the CDR3 reads TGTGCCAGCAGCCCCATACAGAGAAACACTGAAGCTTTCTTT.

This clone was recorded a few times. This chain joins TRBV18 and TRBJ1-5; D ambiguous. Germline V gene lookup returns CDR1 KGHSH and CDR2 LQKENI. The V end lost 6 bases, the J end lost 0 bases, and 6 bases lay between the germline ends. The CDR3 loop spans 13 amino acids. CDR3 protein: CASSPYSNQPQHF. Written as DNA, the CDR3 is TGTGCCAGCTCCCCTTATAGCAATCAGCCCCAGCATTTT.

The chain combines TRBV7-9 with TRBJ2-2, with no clear D. The V end lost 4 bases, the J end lost 11 bases, and 11 bases lay between the germline ends. The germline V gene has CDR1 SEHNR and CDR2 FQNEAQ (reference sequence). This CDR3 is built from 12 residues. This CDR3 is CASSSHLGELFF. The CDR3 coding sequence is TGTGCCAGCAGCTCCCACCTAGGAGAGCTGTTTTTT.

The chain couples TRBV5-4 to TRBJ2-6, with D hard to call. Between the trimmed V and J ends, which lost 0 bases and 2 bases, there was a span of 12 bases. This CDR3 region has 17 residues. Germline V gene lookup returns CDR1 SGHNT and CDR2 YYREEE (reference sequence). CDR3 bases: TGTGCCAGCAGCTTGGGTGGGCTCCCGCCTGGGGCCAACGTCCTGACTTTC. Its protein is CASSLGGLPPGANVLTF.

This clone was detected only once. The chain joins TRBV9 to TRBJ2-3; possible D gene TRBD2, 6 bases. The CDR3 runs 15 residues. The germline V gene encodes CDR1 SGDLS and CDR2 YYNGEE. The ends were cut back, 5 bases at V and 4 bases at J, with 17 bases in the middle. This CDR3 is CASSFSGTPPDTQYF. CDR3 sequence (DNA): TGTGCCAGCAGTTTTAGCGGAACCCCCCCAGATACGCAGTATTTT.

J is TRBJ1-3 and V is TRBV27, with a possible D match to TRBD1 (5 bases). The CDR3 spans 16 residues. Germline CDR1 reads MNHEY; CDR2 reads SMNVEV (reference sequence). Trimming shortened V by 2 bases and J by 4 bases, and 15 bases separated the two germline ends. The CDR3 spells CASSLLGGAPGNTIYF. The CDR3 nucleotides are TGTGCCAGCAGTTTACTGGGAGGGGCTCCAGGAAACACCATATATTTT.

This chain uses TRBV18 with TRBJ1-1, with TRBD1 matching 7 bases. Trimming cost V 2 bases and J 1 base; bases outside gene matches: 1. Germline CDR1 reads KGHSH; CDR2 reads LQKENI. This CDR3 has 14 amino acids. DNA for the CDR3: TGTGCCAGCTCACCAAGACAGGGGAACACTGAAGCTTTCTTT. The encoded protein is CASSPRQGNTEAFF.

V usage is TRBV4-2 and J usage is TRBJ2-7; D is unclear. This CDR3 comprises 15 residues. Per the germline V gene, CDR1 is LGHNA and CDR2 is YNFKEQ. The V end lost 1 base, the J end lost 3 bases, and 13 bases lay between the germline ends. The CDR3 sequence: CASSQVGETRYEQYF. CDR3 coding DNA: TGTGCCAGCAGCCAAGTTGGGGAAACGCGCTACGAGCAGTACTTC.

The chain combines TRBV11-2 with TRBJ1-1; no clear D. The germline V and J ends were trimmed by 8 bases and 0 bases, with 10 bases remaining between them. Germline CDR1 SGHAT, CDR2 FQNNGV. There are 13 residues in the CDR3. CDR3 sequence (DNA): TGTGCCAGCGGTAATCGGGTGAACACTGAAGCTTTCTTT. This sequence encodes CASGNRVNTEAFF.

This clone occurred once. The rearrangement links TRBV7-2 to TRBJ2-3; TRBD2 aligns across 13 bases. The CDR3 has 14 amino acids. V dropped 5 bases and J dropped 6; count of bases not matched to a gene: 2. Germline V CDR1 and CDR2: SGHTA, FQGNSA. DNA of the CDR3: TGTGCCAGCAGCATGACTAGCGGGGGGGATACGCAGTATTTT. Its translation: CASSMTSGGDTQYF.

The CDR3 coding sequence is TGTGCCAGCAGTTCAAGCAGGGGGCCCTACACCTTC. The encoded protein is CASSSSRGPYTF. The chain couples TRBV12-3 or TRBV12-4 to TRBJ1-2; TRBD1 matches 8 bases. V was pared by 4 bases and J by 10 bases, with 5 bases of the junction left unmatched. The CDR3 has 12 amino acids.

The CDR3 region is CASSYGQGFYEQYF. CDR3 nucleotides: TGTGCCAGCAGTTACGGACAGGGCTTCTACGAGCAGTACTTC. The chain links TRBV6-2 or TRBV6-3 to TRBJ2-7; 8 positions agree with TRBD1. With 2 bases clipped from V and 3 bases from J, the junction kept 3 bases outside the gene matches. The CDR3 is made up of 14 amino acids. Per the germline V gene, CDR1 is MNHEY and CDR2 is SVGEGT.

The V call is TRBV12-5, the J call TRBJ2-3; D uncertain. This CDR3 has 13 amino acids. V was clipped by 3 bases and J by 6 bases, with 10 bases between them. The germline gives CDR1 LGHNT, CDR2 FRNRAP. The CDR3 DNA reads as TGTGCTAGTGGTTTAGGGCCCGTGGATACGCAGTATTTT. Its translation is CASGLGPVDTQYF.

This chain links TRBV2 with TRBJ2-5, with 8 bases lining up with TRBD1. With V trimmed by 11 bases and J by 5 bases, 7 bases remained unmatched. This CDR3 contains 12 residues. In germline, CDR1 is SNHLY, CDR2 FYNNEI. CDR3 DNA sequence: TGTGCCGGCCACAGGGGGGTTGAGACCCAGTACTTC. Translated: CAGHRGVETQYF.

This chain connects TRBV6-5 to TRBJ2-2, with unresolved D. The CDR3 sequence is 14 residues long. The V end was cut by 8 bases, the J end by 1 base, with 11 bases between. CDR1 MNHEY and CDR2 SVGAGI come from the germline V gene. The CDR3 loop is CASRRFVNTGELFF. The CDR3 DNA follows: TGTGCCAGCCGACGGTTCGTGAACACCGGGGAGCTGTTTTTT.

This chain uses TRBV6-5 with TRBJ2-7, with D perhaps being TRBD1 or TRBD2 (6 bases each). Trimming took off 8 bases at V and 6 bases at J, with 23 bases between the two ends. CDR1 and CDR2 from the germline V gene are MNHEY and SVGAGI. The CDR3 spans 15 residues. CDR3 nucleotide sequence: TGTGCCAGCTCCTGGAGGGGGACAACCGGCTCCGAGCAGTACTTC. It encodes CASSWRGTTGSEQYF.

The chain carries TRBV10-2 and TRBJ1-2; D gene ambiguous. Germline assignment: CDR1 WSHSY and CDR2 SAAADI. The CDR3 is 12 residues long. V lost 4 bases to trimming and J lost 4 bases, with 7 bases between them. This CDR3 reads CASSVDFYGYTF. The CDR3 region has the DNA TGCGCCAGCAGTGTAGACTTCTATGGCTACACCTTC.